The clone carrying this T cell receptor (beta chain) was seen a handful of times. The antigen is not known. The sample originates from a study of T-cell reconstitution after alpha-beta-depleted transplantation in children. Points from the study as a whole: From newly produced T cells came most of the T-cell counts and diversity one year after transplant. Some patients' high day-60 TCRbeta diversity was traced to surviving recipient T cells and thymic progenitors. The origin of alpha-beta T cells about two months after transplant was reportedly several hundred expanded graft clones.

Using unique molecular identifiers, the investigators prepared the TCRbeta library. TCRdb called the PCR reads again in MiXCR, with one record for every CDR3 protein. The sample consists of more than 400,000 distinct CDR3 sequences, about an eighth of them appearing once. The V gene's germline CDR1 is WNHNN and CDR2 SYGVQD (reference sequence). Between the trimmed V and J ends, which lost 4 bases and 5 bases, there was a span of 10 bases. The CDR3 runs to 13 residues. This sequence originates from a female patient aged 2 to 10 who had a stem cell transplant for aplastic anemia, so the T cells may come from the graft donor. V gene TRBV10-1 combines with J gene TRBJ2-3; D is perhaps TRBD1 (6 bases). Specimen: PBMCs, mostly from graft donor cells, collected 180 days after TCRalphabeta/CD19-depleted stem cell transplant. Here the CDR3 DNA reads TGCGCCAGCAGTGGGGACAACCGAGATACGCAGTATTTT. Its protein product is CASSGDNRDTQYF.